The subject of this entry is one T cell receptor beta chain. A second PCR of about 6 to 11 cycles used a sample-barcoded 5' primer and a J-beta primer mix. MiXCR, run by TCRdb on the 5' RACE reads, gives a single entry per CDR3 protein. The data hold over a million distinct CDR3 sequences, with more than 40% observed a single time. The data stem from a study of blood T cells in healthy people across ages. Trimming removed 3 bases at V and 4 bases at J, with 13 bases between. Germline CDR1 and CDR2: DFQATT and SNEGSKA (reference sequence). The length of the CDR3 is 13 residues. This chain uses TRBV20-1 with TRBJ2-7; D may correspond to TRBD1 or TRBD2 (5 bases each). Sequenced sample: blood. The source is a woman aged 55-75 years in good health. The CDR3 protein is CSASGGTKYEQYF. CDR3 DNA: TGCAGTGCTAGTGGTGGGACCAAATACGAGCAGTACTTC.